Following are 30 T cell receptor beta chains from one sample sequenced in a study of siplizumab effects on memory and regulatory T cells. Profiling relied on immunoSEQ multiplex PCR, and the TCRdb table lists in-frame clones only, not all of them. There are over 60,000 clones in the sample; roughly nine tenths occur only once, and more than 25% lies in the top ten. The sample consisted of CD8+ T cells sorted from blood. The receptors shown here come from a human donor in good health.

This chain's CDR3 is CASSLVMDTQYF. CDR3 sequence (DNA): TGTGCCAGCAGTCTTGTTATGGATACGCAGTATTTT. The chain employs TRBV5-8 and TRBJ2-3; D is ambiguous. The germline V gene encodes CDR1 SGHTS and CDR2 YDEGEE. V lost 5 bases to trimming and J lost 6 bases, with 10 bases between them. CDR3 length: 12 residues.

The V and J genes are TRBV6-6 and TRBJ1-1; perhaps TRBD1 as D (6 bases). The germline V gene has CDR1 MNHNY and CDR2 SVGAGI (reference sequence). CDR3 size: 15 residues. Trimming cost V 7 bases and J 4 bases, with 19 bases left between them. The CDR3 sequence is CASTLAYLGGTEAFF. CDR3 nucleotides: TGTGCCAGCACCTTGGCCTATTTAGGGGGCACTGAAGCTTTCTTT.

The chain has TRBV7-9 and TRBJ2-1; D might be TRBD2 (6 bases). Between the trimmed V and J ends, which lost 5 bases and 4 bases, there was a span of 9 bases. The CDR3 has 13 amino acids. Germline CDR1 SEHNR, CDR2 FQNEAQ (reference sequence). DNA of the CDR3: TGTGCCAGCAGCCTTAGCGGTTACAATGAGCAGTTCTTC. This translates into CASSLSGYNEQFF.

The V gene is TRBV19, the J gene TRBJ2-1, with D tentatively TRBD2 (5 bases). V lost 8 bases to trimming and J lost 6 bases, with 17 bases between them. The germline V gene encodes CDR1 LNHDA and CDR2 SQIVND (reference sequence). This CDR3 spans 14 amino acids. Here the CDR3 reads CASGGGLSGNEQFF. The CDR3 DNA reads TGTGCCAGTGGAGGAGGACTTTCGGGCAATGAGCAGTTCTTC.

With respect to this clone: Additional DNA sequences in this sample encode the identical CDR3. The chain employs TRBV27 and TRBJ2-5; 7 nucleotides align to TRBD1. V trimming: 5 bases; J trimming: 2 bases; junction bases outside the gene matches: 8. Germline values: CDR1 MNHEY, CDR2 SMNVEV (reference sequence). The CDR3 loop spans 15 amino acids. The CDR3 sequence: CASSLRDSLQETQYF. The CDR3 nucleotides read TGTGCCAGCAGTCTCCGGGACAGCCTGCAAGAGACCCAGTACTTC.

The chain recombines TRBV25-1 with TRBJ2-1; the D gene is possibly TRBD2 (5 bases). The germline V and J ends were trimmed by 4 bases and 8 bases, with 9 bases remaining between them. The CDR3 spans 12 residues. The germline V gene encodes CDR1 MGHDK and CDR2 SYGVNS. CDR3 in DNA: TGTGCCAGCAGTGGCCGGACTTATGAGCAGTTCTTC. It specifies CASSGRTYEQFF.

The table lists this clone with a count of one. The J gene is TRBJ2-2, the V gene TRBV6-5; D call uncertain. Germline CDR1 MNHEY, CDR2 SVGAGI. V lost 8 bases to trimming and J lost 3 bases, with 4 bases between them. CDR3 length: 11 residues. The CDR3 region is CASEDTGELFF. The CDR3, as DNA: TGTGCCAGCGAAGACACCGGGGAGCTGTTTTTT.

The chain employs TRBV5-1 and TRBJ2-1, with unresolved D. The CDR3 has 15 residues. The V gene's germline CDR1 is SGHRS and CDR2 YFSETQ. Between the trimmed V and J ends, which lost 0 bases and 2 bases, there was a span of 9 bases. DNA for the CDR3: TGCGCCAGCAGCTTGGCCCCAGAAGCCTACAATGAGCAGTTCTTC. It encodes CASSLAPEAYNEQFF. The whole variable domain, filled in from reference TRBV5-1 and TRBJ2-1, reads KAGVTQTPRYLIKTRGQQVTLSCSPISGHRSVSWYQQTPGQGLQFLFEYFSETQRNKGNFPGRFSGRQFSNSRSEMNVSTLELGDSALYLCASSLAPEAYNEQFFGPGTRLTVL.

The chain employs TRBV6-4 and TRBJ2-2; D tentatively reads TRBD1 or TRBD2 (5 bases each). V dropped 3 bases and J dropped 7 bases, with 21 bases sitting between them. Germline CDR1 and CDR2: MRHNA and SNTAGT. This CDR3 contains 17 residues. The CDR3 here is CASSEDETRGVGGELFF. For the CDR3, the DNA is TGTGCCAGCAGTGAGGACGAGACGAGGGGTGTTGGCGGGGAGCTGTTTTTT.

This chain links TRBV7-9 with TRBJ1-1; D unclear. Germline values: CDR1 SEHNR, CDR2 FQNEAQ (reference sequence). This CDR3 is built from 15 residues. Between the trimmed V and J ends, which lost 4 bases and 0 bases, there was a span of 12 bases. DNA for the CDR3: TGTGCCAGCAGCTCAAGGACGGAGCTGAACACTGAAGCTTTCTTT. It encodes CASSSRTELNTEAFF.

The genes are TRBV11-2 and TRBJ1-1; a possible D gene is TRBD1 (6 bases). CDR3 length: 12 residues. The V and J ends lost 3 bases and 9 bases respectively, with 11 bases between them. Germline V gene data show CDR1 as SGHAT and CDR2 as FQNNGV. CDR3 in DNA: TGTGCCAGCAGCTTTGGGGGGCTCCAAGCTTTCTTT. Translated, it gives CASSFGGLQAFF.

The genes are TRBV5-1 and TRBJ2-3; D remains unclear. The CDR3 length is 14 residues. Germline V gene sequence: CDR1 SGHRS, CDR2 YFSETQ. V gave up 6 bases and J gave up 6 bases, with 17 bases separating them. As DNA, the CDR3 is TGCGCCAGCACCGTCGGTGGGTCCGGGGATACGCAGTATTTT. This sequence encodes CASTVGGSGDTQYF.

The genes are TRBV6-1 and TRBJ2-1, with D unclear. The CDR3 extends over 13 amino acids. Germline lookup yields CDR1 MNHNS and CDR2 SASEGT. The germline V and J ends were trimmed by 5 bases and 3 bases, with 8 bases remaining between them. CDR3 nucleotide sequence: TGTGCCAGCAGTCCCACCGGCTACAATGAGCAGTTCTTC. Its protein product is CASSPTGYNEQFF.

V gene TRBV5-4 combines with J gene TRBJ2-7, with TRBD2 as a possible D gene (5 bases). The CDR3 totals 12 residues. Germline values: CDR1 SGHNT, CDR2 YYREEE (reference sequence). Trimming left V 3 bases short and J 3 bases short, with 7 bases between. The CDR3 region has the DNA TGTGCCAGCAGCTCCGGGATCTACGAGCAGTACTTC. Translation gives CASSSGIYEQYF.

This chain uses TRBV7-9 with TRBJ2-1; 8 bases are a match to TRBD1. The trim removed 3 bases at V and 7 bases at J, leaving 5 bases unmatched. The CDR3 contains 14 residues. From germline, CDR1 is SEHNR and CDR2 FQNEAQ (reference sequence). In DNA, the CDR3 is TGTGCCAGCAGCTTTTTGGACAGGGTAAATGAGCAGTTCTTC. This encodes CASSFLDRVNEQFF.

V is TRBV5-1 and J is TRBJ2-5; 8 bases align to TRBD1. This CDR3 has 17 residues. Germline V gene sequence: CDR1 SGHRS, CDR2 YFSETQ. V dropped 1 base and J dropped 4; count of bases not matched to a gene: 12. The CDR3 coding sequence is TGCGCCAGCAGCTTGAGAAGGTTTGGACAGGGACCAGAGACCCAGTACTTC. Translating gives CASSLRRFGQGPETQYF.

The table lists this clone with a count of one. This chain connects TRBV7-3 to TRBJ2-3; D may be TRBD2 (6 bases). Germline CDR1 and CDR2: SGHTA and FQGTGA. The germline V and J ends were trimmed by 4 bases and 8 bases, with 16 bases remaining between them. This CDR3 has 14 residues. The CDR3 spells CASSSGLDPGTQYF. Here the CDR3 DNA reads TGTGCCAGCAGCTCGGGACTGGACCCCGGTACGCAGTATTTT. The whole variable domain, filled in from reference TRBV7-3 and TRBJ2-3, reads GAGVSQTPSNKVTEKGKYVELRCDPISGHTALYWYRQSLGQGPEFLIYFQGTGAADDSGLPNDRFFAVRPEGSVSTLKIQRTERGDSAVYLCASSSGLDPGTQYFGPGTRLTVL.

The genes are TRBV5-5 and TRBJ2-1; possibly TRBD1 or TRBD2 for D (5 bases each). The CDR3 sequence is 14 residues long. CDR1 is SGHKS, CDR2 YYEKEE, per germline (reference sequence). The V gene lost 2 bases and the J gene lost 4 bases, with 10 bases spanning the gap. The CDR3 DNA follows: TGTGCCAGCAGCTTCGGGGCTTATTACAATGAGCAGTTCTTC. This sequence encodes CASSFGAYYNEQFF.

The V call is TRBV6-6, the J call TRBJ1-4; no clear D gene. The CDR3 runs 11 residues. Per germline, CDR1 MNHNY and CDR2 SVGAGI (reference sequence). Trimming removed 4 bases from V and 8 bases from J, with 5 bases in between. Here the CDR3 reads CASSFGEKLFF. CDR3 in DNA: TGTGCCAGCAGTTTCGGGGAAAAACTGTTTTTT.

The chain couples TRBV29-1 to TRBJ2-7; 7 nucleotides align to TRBD2. CDR1 is SQVTM, CDR2 ANQGSEA, per germline. This CDR3 is 13 amino acids long. The trim removed 5 bases at V and 0 bases at J, leaving 4 bases unmatched. The DNA for the CDR3 is TGCAGCGTTTTGGGACTACACTCCTACGAGCAGTACTTC. This sequence encodes CSVLGLHSYEQYF.

This chain links TRBV29-1 with TRBJ2-5; 7 positions agree with TRBD1. This CDR3 has 13 residues. V shed 4 bases and J 2 bases; nucleotides not matched to a gene: 4. In germline, CDR1 is SQVTM, CDR2 ANQGSEA. The CDR3 reads CSVGQGIQETQYF. The DNA of the CDR3 is TGCAGCGTTGGACAGGGCATACAAGAGACCCAGTACTTC.

The rearrangement links TRBV7-8 to TRBJ2-7; 12 bases are a match to TRBD2. Germline lookup yields CDR1 SGHVS and CDR2 FQNEAQ. Trimming took 6 bases from V and 2 from J; bases not matched to a gene: 5. The CDR3 is made up of 15 amino acids. The chain's CDR3 is CASRLLAGGAYEQYF. In DNA, the CDR3 is TGTGCCAGCAGGTTACTAGCGGGAGGAGCCTACGAGCAGTACTTC.

The chain recombines TRBV5-4 with TRBJ1-1; D is unresolved. Germline V CDR1 and CDR2: SGHNT, YYREEE (reference sequence). V was pared by 3 bases and J by 6 bases, with 12 bases between. CDR3 length: 13 residues. This CDR3 is CASSYGVAAEAFF. CDR3 DNA: TGTGCCAGCAGCTACGGAGTGGCCGCTGAAGCTTTCTTT.

The rearrangement uses TRBV5-6 and TRBJ2-3; 11 bases match TRBD1. This CDR3 contains 15 residues. The V gene end was trimmed by 2 bases and the J gene end by 2 bases; junction bases not matched to a gene: 1. Germline-derived CDR1 and CDR2 are SGHDT and YYEEEE. In nucleotides, the CDR3 is TGTGCCAGCAGCTTAGGACAGGGGGCCACAGATACGCAGTATTTT. This encodes CASSLGQGATDTQYF.

The chain has TRBV2 and TRBJ2-5, with 10 nucleotides matching TRBD2. The J call is uncertain, as TRBJ2-7 better fits the DNA end. Germline V CDR1 and CDR2: SNHLY, FYNNEI. The CDR3 sequence is 16 residues long. CDR3 sequence: CASSELVAGGSYEQYF. The CDR3 DNA reads as TGTGCCAGCAGTGAATTGGTAGCGGGGGGCTCCTACGAGCAGTACTTC.

This clone was detected only a few times. This chain connects TRBV19 to TRBJ1-1; TRBD1 matches at 9 bases. The CDR3 runs 14 residues. V lost 5 bases, J lost 3 bases, and 4 bases stayed unmatched. The germline V gene encodes CDR1 LNHDA and CDR2 SQIVND (reference sequence). CDR3 protein: CASSLGQGYTEAFF. The CDR3 coding sequence is TGTGCCAGTAGTCTTGGACAGGGGTACACTGAAGCTTTCTTT.

The chain couples TRBV27 to TRBJ2-1; 13 bases fit TRBD2. Trimming removed 10 bases from V and 4 bases from J; junction bases left unmatched: 4. The CDR3 contains 14 residues. CDR1 and CDR2 (germline): MNHEY, SMNVEV (reference sequence). CDR3 amino acids: CATGLAGAYNEQFF. The DNA of the CDR3 is TGTGCCACCGGACTAGCGGGAGCGTACAATGAGCAGTTCTTC.

The rearrangement joins TRBV27 to TRBJ2-2, with a possible D match to TRBD2 (6 bases). Trimming stripped 0 bases from V and 6 bases from J, with 14 bases between. The CDR3 runs 16 residues. Germline V lookup: CDR1 MNHEY, CDR2 SMNVEV (reference sequence). In nucleotides, the CDR3 is TGTGCCAGCAGTTTATCGCGGGGCTTGAGGGCCGGGGAGCTGTTTTTT. Protein product: CASSLSRGLRAGELFF.

The J gene is TRBJ2-5, the V gene TRBV5-4; perhaps TRBD2 as D (7 bases). Trimming removed 2 bases at V and 4 bases at J, with 12 bases between. Germline-derived CDR1 and CDR2 are SGHNT and YYREEE (reference sequence). The CDR3 loop spans 14 amino acids. DNA of the CDR3: TGTGCCAGCAGCTTTCTGGGGGGGCCAGAGACCCAGTACTTC. As protein: CASSFLGGPETQYF.

V and J are TRBV6-5 and TRBJ1-1, with D perhaps TRBD1 (5 bases). Trimming left V 6 bases short and J 4 bases short, with 12 bases between. CDR3 length equals 13 residues. Looked up from germline, CDR1 is MNHEY and CDR2 is SVGAGI. The CDR3 region is CASRPRGGTEAFF. The CDR3, as DNA: TGTGCCAGCAGACCTCGGGGGGGCACTGAAGCTTTCTTT.